This TCR beta chain was identified during a study of T cells after yellow fever vaccination. Study as a whole: Preparing low-cell-number fractions relied on SMART-Seq v4 Ultra Low Input. Findings of the study overall: In FACS-sorted repertoires, abundant clonotypes from the bulk population could appear as contaminants. Clonotypes appearing in both CD4 and CD8 compartments existed, and their share was small.

Comments on this clonotype: Antigen unknown.

A universal primer site and UMIs were added as TCR cDNA was made by 5'RACE template switching. A single record per CDR3 protein comes from TCRdb applying MiXCR to the 5' RACE reads. This table holds some 97,000 distinct CDR3 sequences, roughly 5.2% found once. The TCR was taken from a man between 18 and 35 years old who received the YFV17D yellow fever vaccine. The specimen was CD8+ T cells sorted from PBMCs, collected 10 days after the yellow fever booster vaccination.

DNA for the CDR3: TGTGCCAGCAGTCAACAGGCCCTGTATGGCTACACCTTC. Encoded protein: CASSQQALYGYTF. The rearrangement uses TRBV12-3 or TRBV12-4 and TRBJ1-2, with TRBD1 as a possible D gene (5 bases). Trimming took off 5 bases at V and 5 bases at J, with 12 bases between the two ends. CDR3 length: 13 residues.